The clone carrying this TCR beta chain was counted a few times. This sample stems from a study of T-cell reconstitution after alpha-beta-depleted transplantation in children. A library of TCRbeta sequences, prepared with unique molecular identifiers, was generated. From the PCR reads, TCRdb called clonotypes with MiXCR, one entry per CDR3 protein. Of a few hundred thousand distinct CDR3 sequences listed, about a sixth were seen once; the top ten hold 3% to 3.5%. This clonotype was sampled from a human donor who donated a stem cell graft to a child with acute lymphoblastic leukemia. Sample: PBMCs from the stem cell graft donor, taken from the stem cell graft.

CDR3 residues: CATMGPYTYEQYF. The CDR3 region has the DNA TGTGCCACCATGGGCCCCTACACCTACGAGCAGTACTTC. The chain combines TRBV15 with TRBJ2-7; D remains ambiguous. Germline-derived CDR1 and CDR2 are LNHNV and YYDKDF (reference sequence). V was cut by 7 bases and J by 2 bases, with 12 bases left in between. The CDR3 extends over 13 amino acids.